This T cell receptor beta chain was recovered during a study of CD8 T cells in ankylosing spondylitis. This clonotype was seen more than once but under ten times. What it recognizes is unknown. General study points: Apparently characteristic of ankylosing spondylitis blood was a TCR beta motif (about 8 highly homologous variants). Disease-associated clones were CD8+ and fairly uncommon in peripheral blood.

MiXCR, run by TCRdb on the 5' RACE reads, gives a single entry per CDR3 protein. The table includes 400,000 to 450,000 distinct CDR3 sequences, approximately 17% detected once. This CDR3 is built from 13 residues. The germline CDR1 and CDR2 sequences are SGHTA and FQGTGA. V gave up 1 base and J gave up 5 bases; unmatched junction bases: 2. This TCR came from a male donor with ankylosing spondylitis. The sequenced material came from blood, either unsorted or a sorted T cell fraction (not recorded which). The genes are TRBV7-3 and TRBJ2-7, with 7 nucleotides matching TRBD2. The CDR3 DNA reads TGTGCCAGCAGCTTAATGGGGACTAACGAGCAGTACTTC. Translated, it gives CASSLMGTNEQYF.